Following are 10 T cell receptor beta chains from one sample sequenced in a study of Ad26.COV2.S vaccination and SARS-CoV-2 variants. Stated treatment: roughly 18 received Ad26.COV2.S at low or high dose, single or two shots; roughly five received placebo; per-sample allocation not given. Specimen acquisition occurred on day 63 following the initial vaccine or placebo injection. TCRdb's copy holds only in-frame clones and misses some; the assay was immunoSEQ multiplex PCR. Of about 440,000 clones listed, roughly 85% are singletons. Sequenced material: peripheral blood, taken in a trial of Ad26.COV2.S vaccine versus placebo. These receptors were taken from a person between 18 and 60 years old who received the Ad26.COV2.S COVID-19 vaccine or a placebo.

This chain links TRBV5-1 with TRBJ2-3; D is unclear. V was shortened by 4 bases and J by 0 bases, with 12 bases between the two germline ends. The CDR3 is made up of 15 amino acids. Per the germline V gene, CDR1 is SGHRS and CDR2 is YFSETQ. The CDR3 reads CASSHDTPSTDTQYF. The CDR3 nucleotides are TGCGCCAGCAGCCACGACACTCCTAGCACAGATACGCAGTATTTT.

The rearrangement uses TRBV14 and TRBJ2-1; D uncertain. Germline assignment: CDR1 SGHDN and CDR2 FVKESK. The CDR3 is made up of 15 amino acids. V was clipped by 4 bases and J by 6 bases, with 16 bases between them. In nucleotides, the CDR3 is TGTGCCAGCAGCCCCTTAGCCGGACCCCGCAATGAGCAGTTCTTC. Its translation: CASSPLAGPRNEQFF. Using reference TRBV14 and TRBJ2-1 for the parts outside the CDR3, the full variable domain is EAGVTQFPSHSVIEKGQTVTLRCDPISGHDNLYWYRRVMGKEIKFLLHFVKESKQDESGMPNNRFLAERTGGTYSTLKVQPAELEDSGVYFCASSPLAGPRNEQFFGPGTRLTVL.

The J gene is TRBJ2-2, the V gene TRBV27; no clear D gene. The germline gives CDR1 MNHEY, CDR2 SMNVEV (reference sequence). Between the trimmed V and J ends, which lost 5 bases and 3 bases, there was a span of 10 bases. The CDR3 loop spans 14 amino acids. CDR3 nucleotides: TGTGCCAGCAGTGCCCCCCGCGACACCGGGGAGCTGTTTTTT. Translated: CASSAPRDTGELFF.

The rearrangement links TRBV7-2 to TRBJ2-7; 7 bases fit TRBD2. Trimming at V came to 5 bases and at J to 4 bases, leaving 20 bases not matched to a gene. Germline loops: CDR1 SGHTA, CDR2 FQGNSA. The length of the CDR3 is 18 residues. The DNA of the CDR3 is TGTGCCAGCAGCACGCGAGGTGGGGCGGGAGCGGTCCGATACGAGCAGTACTTC. The encoded protein is CASSTRGGAGAVRYEQYF.

This clone was counted once. V usage is TRBV30 and J usage is TRBJ2-1; TRBD2 agrees at 11 bases. V was clipped by 1 base and J by 8 bases; unmatched bases: 7. Germline CDR1 reads GTSNPN; CDR2 reads SVGIG (reference sequence). The CDR3 has 15 amino acids. CDR3 nucleotides: TGTGCCTGGAGTGGACAACTAGCGGGAGCGGATGAGCAGTTCTTC. This sequence encodes CAWSGQLAGADEQFF.

This chain uses TRBV4-2 with TRBJ2-3, with TRBD2 identical over 10 bases. The V gene end was trimmed by 0 bases and the J gene end by 1 base; junction bases not matched to a gene: 4. In germline, CDR1 is LGHNA, CDR2 YNFKEQ. This CDR3 is built from 17 residues. The CDR3 region has the DNA TGTGCCAGCAGCCAAGACTGGACTAGCGGACGCACAGATACGCAGTATTTT. It is translated as CASSQDWTSGRTDTQYF.

V is TRBV6-5 and J is TRBJ2-7; 8 bases match TRBD1. The J segment lost 12 bases and the V segment lost 5 bases, leaving 15 bases of the junction unmatched. The length of the CDR3 is 14 residues. Germline CDR1 reads MNHEY; CDR2 reads SVGAGI. The CDR3 DNA sequence: TGTGCCAGCAGTAATCAGGACAGGGCTACTGTGTTGTACTTC. Its translation is CASSNQDRATVLYF.

In this sample, this clone turned up once. The rearrangement links TRBV28 to TRBJ1-6, with D possibly matching TRBD1 (5 bases). The length of the CDR3 is 18 residues. V was clipped by 3 bases and J by 7 bases, with 22 bases between them. CDR1 and CDR2 from the germline V gene are MDHEN and SYDVKM. The CDR3: CASSFWDRKPEGNSPLHF. In nucleotides, the CDR3 is TGTGCCAGCAGTTTTTGGGACCGCAAACCTGAGGGCAATTCACCCCTCCACTTT.

The chain couples TRBV4-3 to TRBJ1-3, with a possible D match to TRBD1 (5 bases). V was clipped by 3 bases and J by 8 bases, with 11 bases between them. The germline V gene encodes CDR1 LGHNA and CDR2 YSLEER. CDR3 length equals 13 residues. The CDR3 is CASSQLAGDTIYF. CDR3 DNA: TGCGCCAGCAGCCAGTTGGCGGGGGACACCATATATTTT.

The chain carries TRBV28 and TRBJ1-1, with D unresolved. This CDR3 has 13 amino acids. Between the trimmed V and J ends, which lost 4 bases and 1 base, there was a span of 7 bases. Germline values: CDR1 MDHEN, CDR2 SYDVKM. CDR3 region: CASSSHGNTEAFF. CDR3 nucleotide sequence: TGTGCCAGCAGTTCTCATGGGAACACTGAAGCTTTCTTT.